Listed here are 30 T cell receptor beta chains from one sample, sequenced in a study of blood T cell repertoires in COVID-19. Libraries were prepared by immunoSEQ multiplex PCR; TCRdb keeps only in-frame clonotypes and omits some of them. The repertoire holds more than 85,000 clones, with around 90% as singletons. Specimen: peripheral blood. These receptor sequences come from a woman aged 50 to 65 with COVID-19, enrolled during active disease.

The chain carries TRBV9 and TRBJ1-1; D gene ambiguous. The CDR3 runs to 15 residues. The V and J ends lost 2 bases and 1 base respectively, with 12 bases between them. Germline V gene data show CDR1 as SGDLS and CDR2 as YYNGEE. CDR3 in DNA: TGTGCCAGCAGCGTCTCTAGTGGGTCGAACACTGAAGCTTTCTTT. Protein sequence: CASSVSSGSNTEAFF.

The chain employs TRBV27 and TRBJ1-2; TRBD1 agrees at 8 bases. V lost 4 bases and J lost 2; bases outside the gene matches: 3. Germline CDR1 is MNHEY and CDR2 is SMNVEV (reference sequence). The CDR3 totals 14 residues. The chain's CDR3 is CASSSRDRNYGYTF. Written as DNA, the CDR3 is TGTGCCAGCAGTTCCAGGGACAGGAACTATGGCTACACCTTC.

V is TRBV29-1 and J is TRBJ2-3, with 12 positions matching TRBD1. Unmatched junction bases numbered 7, after V lost 4 bases and J lost 5 bases. The CDR3 length is 15 residues. Germline CDR1 SQVTM, CDR2 ANQGSEA. This chain's CDR3 is CSVVRDRGQGDTQYF. For the CDR3, the DNA is TGCAGCGTTGTGAGGGACAGGGGGCAGGGAGATACGCAGTATTTT.

CDR3 in DNA: TGCGCCACTCAGAGGGCCCCGGGGGAAGATACGCAGTATTTT. Translated, it gives CATQRAPGEDTQYF. The chain recombines TRBV5-1 with TRBJ2-3; D might be TRBD2 (6 bases). This CDR3 is 14 amino acids long. Germline V gene data show CDR1 as SGHRS and CDR2 as YFSETQ. Trimming took off 9 bases at V and 5 bases at J, with 19 bases between the two ends.

The J gene is TRBJ2-5, the V gene TRBV4-1; tentative D call: TRBD1 (7 bases). The CDR3 contains 17 residues. Trimming shortened V by 4 bases and J by 4 bases, and 22 bases separated the two germline ends. Germline-derived CDR1 and CDR2 are MGHRA and YSYEKL. The CDR3 DNA follows: TGCGCCAGCAGCCCACACTCAACAGGGGAGGCAAGAGAGACCCAGTACTTC. As protein: CASSPHSTGEARETQYF.

This clone was observed a handful of times. The chain links TRBV18 to TRBJ2-7; a weak D match, TRBD2 (5 bases). Looked up from germline, CDR1 is KGHSH and CDR2 is LQKENI. V was clipped by 3 bases and J by 3 bases, with 15 bases between them. The CDR3 contains 15 residues. The CDR3 sequence is CASSPRGSLLYEQYF. The CDR3 DNA sequence: TGTGCCAGCTCACCCAGAGGGTCGCTACTCTACGAGCAGTACTTC.

This clone was detected only once. For the CDR3, the DNA is TGTGCCAGCAGCCACGCAGGGGGGTTGCGGGGCTACACCTTC. This codes for CASSHAGGLRGYTF. The chain is built from TRBV3-1 (or the pseudogene TRBV3-2) and TRBJ1-2; TRBD1 aligns across 7 bases. The CDR3 extends over 14 amino acids. The germline CDR1 and CDR2 sequences are LGHDT and YNNKEL (reference sequence). V trimming: 3 bases; J trimming: 8 bases; junction bases outside the gene matches: 9.

The V and J genes are TRBV6-2 or TRBV6-3 and TRBJ1-1; TRBD1 might be the D (6 bases). Per the germline V gene, CDR1 is MNHEY and CDR2 is SVGEGT. This CDR3 is built from 12 residues. V shed 6 bases and J shed 5 bases, with 10 bases lying between them. DNA for the CDR3: TGTGCCAGCAGCAGGGGAGGAACTGAAGCTTTCTTT. Translated, it gives CASSRGGTEAFF.

V is TRBV6-5 and J is TRBJ1-6, with D hard to call. Trimming shortened V by 7 bases and J by 8 bases, and 15 bases separated the two germline ends. This CDR3 comprises 14 residues. Germline lookup yields CDR1 MNHEY and CDR2 SVGAGI. Here the CDR3 DNA reads TGTGCCAGCATCGAAAGGACTCAGTATTCACCCCTCCACTTT. It specifies CASIERTQYSPLHF.

The V gene is TRBV5-1, the J gene TRBJ1-4; tentative D call: TRBD1 (6 bases). From germline, CDR1 is SGHRS and CDR2 YFSETQ. Trimming cost V 0 bases and J 5 bases, with 14 bases left between them. This CDR3 contains 16 residues. In DNA, the CDR3 is TGCGCCAGCAGCTTGGGGGACACACGATCAAATGAAAAACTGTTTTTT. Residues: CASSLGDTRSNEKLFF.

This chain links TRBV5-1 with TRBJ2-3; D gene uncertain. Germline CDR1 reads SGHRS; CDR2 reads YFSETQ. This CDR3 is 12 amino acids long. V was cut by 4 bases and J by 6 bases, with 9 bases left in between. The CDR3 region has the DNA TGCGCCAGCAGCCTAGAACTGGATACGCAGTATTTT. Amino acids: CASSLELDTQYF.

The V and J genes are TRBV7-9 and TRBJ2-7, with 9 bases fitting TRBD1. The V gene's germline CDR1 is SEHNR and CDR2 FQNEAQ (reference sequence). Unmatched junction bases numbered 8, after V lost 5 bases and J lost 0 bases. This CDR3 spans 16 amino acids. The CDR3 DNA reads TGTGCCAGCAGCCCCCCAGCGGGACAGGGCTCCTACGAGCAGTACTTC. Encoded protein: CASSPPAGQGSYEQYF.

The rearrangement links TRBV11-3 to TRBJ2-3; 8 bases align to TRBD1. The CDR3 runs to 15 residues. With V trimmed by 4 bases and J by 1 base, 4 bases remained unmatched. Looked up from germline, CDR1 is SGHNT and CDR2 is YENEEA. As DNA, the CDR3 is TGTGCCAGCAGCTCGACAGGGGATGGCACAGATACGCAGTATTTT. Translated: CASSSTGDGTDTQYF.

The chain combines TRBV19 with TRBJ1-5; 7 bases map to TRBD1. Germline V CDR1 and CDR2: LNHDA, SQIVND (reference sequence). The CDR3 totals 15 residues. The V gene end was trimmed by 7 bases and the J gene end by 5 bases; junction bases not matched to a gene: 11. The CDR3: CASIRKGGSDQPQHF. The CDR3 nucleotides read TGTGCCAGTATTCGCAAAGGGGGCTCCGATCAGCCCCAGCATTTT.

The rearrangement uses TRBV28 and TRBJ1-1; 11 nucleotides match TRBD1. Trimming cost V 6 bases and J 4 bases; bases outside gene matches: 7. This CDR3 is 15 amino acids long. CDR1 MDHEN and CDR2 SYDVKM come from the germline V gene. The CDR3 DNA reads as TGTGCCAGCAGCCTTTCGGGGACAGGGGGCACTGAAGCTTTCTTT. Translation: CASSLSGTGGTEAFF. The full variable domain, completed using reference TRBV28 and TRBJ1-1, is DVKVTQSSRYLVKRTGEKVFLECVQDMDHENMFWYRQDPGLGLRLIYFSYDVKMKEKGDIPEGYSVSREKKERFSLILESASTNQTSMYLCASSLSGTGGTEAFFGQGTRLTVV.

V gene TRBV5-4 combines with J gene TRBJ2-1, with 7 positions matching TRBD1. CDR1 is SGHNT, CDR2 YYREEE, per germline (reference sequence). The CDR3 spans 15 residues. The V segment lost 0 bases and the J segment 4 bases; nucleotides outside the gene matches: 4. In DNA form, the CDR3 reads TGTGCCAGCAGCTTGGGACAGGGTCGGTACAATGAGCAGTTCTTC. This translates into CASSLGQGRYNEQFF.

The chain is built from TRBV30 and TRBJ1-2, with unresolved D. The germline V gene encodes CDR1 GTSNPN and CDR2 SVGIG (reference sequence). The CDR3 spans 13 residues. Deletions cut 3 bases from V and 7 bases from J, with 15 bases between. CDR3: CAWSISWGGGYTF. The CDR3 nucleotides read TGTGCCTGGAGCATCTCGTGGGGAGGTGGCTACACCTTC.

V is TRBV4-1 and J is TRBJ1-4; no definite D call. V was clipped by 0 bases and J by 7 bases, with 12 bases between them. This CDR3 has 15 amino acids. Germline CDR1 and CDR2: MGHRA and YSYEKL. The CDR3 loop reads CASSQDRSGIEKLFF. The CDR3 nucleotides are TGCGCCAGCAGCCAAGATCGGTCGGGGATTGAAAAACTGTTTTTT.

V and J are TRBV6-5 and TRBJ1-1; D might be TRBD1 (6 bases). Germline CDR1 reads MNHEY; CDR2 reads SVGAGI. The CDR3 is 16 residues long. Trimming stripped 2 bases from V and 6 bases from J, with 19 bases between. Here the CDR3 reads CASSYAGQLRGSEAFF. The DNA of the CDR3 is TGTGCCAGCAGTTACGCGGGCCAACTCAGGGGCTCTGAAGCTTTCTTT.

V usage is TRBV4-1 and J usage is TRBJ2-1, with TRBD2 identical over 8 bases. Looked up from germline, CDR1 is MGHRA and CDR2 is YSYEKL. V lost 3 bases, J lost 3 bases, and 4 bases stayed unmatched. The CDR3 is 15 amino acids. The CDR3 loop reads CASSQSRGGYNEQFF. CDR3 nucleotides: TGCGCCAGCAGCCAGAGCCGGGGGGGCTACAATGAGCAGTTCTTC.

This chain connects TRBV28 to TRBJ2-4; the D gene is possibly TRBD1 (5 bases). The CDR3 has 17 amino acids. The germline V and J ends were trimmed by 4 bases and 1 base, with 17 bases remaining between them. Germline V CDR1 and CDR2: MDHEN, SYDVKM. As DNA, the CDR3 is TGTGCCAGCAGTTCGCCCACTGGTGGGGCGGCCAAAAACATTCAGTACTTC. Translating gives CASSSPTGGAAKNIQYF.

This rearrangement joins TRBV5-6 to TRBJ2-7, with TRBD1 as a possible D gene (6 bases). The germline V gene encodes CDR1 SGHDT and CDR2 YYEEEE. Trimming cost V 4 bases and J 2 bases, with 10 bases left between them. There are 13 residues in the CDR3. CDR3 DNA sequence: TGTGCCAGCAGCCCGGGACACCCCTACGAGCAGTACTTC. This codes for CASSPGHPYEQYF.

This clone was seen once. The CDR3 loop reads CASSRLGPGVSLGNTIYF. The CDR3 region has the DNA TGTGCCAGCAGTAGATTGGGGCCAGGGGTCTCCTTGGGAAACACCATATATTTT. The chain couples TRBV27 to TRBJ1-3, with D tentatively TRBD1 (6 bases). The V end lost 5 bases, the J end lost 4 bases, and 24 bases lay between the germline ends. Per the germline V gene, CDR1 is MNHEY and CDR2 is SMNVEV (reference sequence). The CDR3 spans 18 residues.

In this sample, this clone turned up a few times. CDR3 DNA: TGTGCCAGCAGTTTACCGGACAGAGTGAACACTGAAGCTTTCTTT. This translates into CASSLPDRVNTEAFF. The chain links TRBV28 to TRBJ1-1, with a tentative D call TRBD1 (6 bases). Germline-derived CDR1 and CDR2 are MDHEN and SYDVKM. V was trimmed by 2 bases and J by 0 bases, leaving 10 bases between them. CDR3 length: 15 residues.

The gene calls are TRBV11-2 and TRBJ2-7; unclear D gene. Germline CDR1 reads SGHAT; CDR2 reads FQNNGV. V lost 2 bases to trimming and J lost 3 bases, with 8 bases between them. The CDR3 has 13 amino acids. CDR3 DNA sequence: TGTGCCAGCAGCTTAACCCAGGACTACGAGCAGTACTTC. Protein sequence: CASSLTQDYEQYF.

The chain combines TRBV5-1 with TRBJ2-1; 7 nucleotides line up with TRBD1. Germline V gives CDR1 SGHRS, CDR2 YFSETQ. The CDR3 contains 15 residues. V lost 3 bases and J lost 4; bases outside the gene matches: 7. CDR3 nucleotide sequence: TGCGCCAGCAGCTCGAACAGGGGCGTTTACAATGAGCAGTTCTTC. It translates to CASSSNRGVYNEQFF.

This clone showed up just once. V usage is TRBV6-5 and J usage is TRBJ2-1; 9 nucleotides align to TRBD1. This CDR3 has 15 residues. V trimming: 6 bases; J trimming: 3 bases; junction bases outside the gene matches: 6. CDR1 and CDR2 from the germline V gene are MNHEY and SVGAGI. CDR3 in amino acids: CASRKDRGIYNEQFF. CDR3 sequence (DNA): TGTGCCAGCAGAAAAGACAGGGGGATCTACAATGAGCAGTTCTTC.

This clone was detected a few times. The J gene is TRBJ1-2, the V gene TRBV28; the match to TRBD1 covers 7 bases. V gave up 4 bases and J gave up 4 bases; unmatched junction bases: 18. Germline V gene lookup returns CDR1 MDHEN and CDR2 SYDVKM. CDR3 length equals 18 residues. The CDR3 DNA reads TGTGCCAGCAGTTCCCCCGGGACAGCTAAGGAAATAGGCTATGGCTACACCTTC. Translation: CASSSPGTAKEIGYGYTF.

V is TRBV19 and J is TRBJ2-5, with 12 positions matching TRBD2. V was clipped by 5 bases and J by 5 bases; unmatched bases: 3. The CDR3 extends over 14 amino acids. Germline V CDR1 and CDR2: LNHDA, SQIVND (reference sequence). The CDR3 nucleotides are TGTGCCAGTAGTTCTAGCGGGGGGGAGGAGACCCAGTACTTC. This sequence encodes CASSSSGGEETQYF.

The V call is TRBV6-6, the J call TRBJ2-7, with D unresolved. The V gene's germline CDR1 is MNHNY and CDR2 SVGAGI (reference sequence). The CDR3 covers 13 residues. Between the trimmed V and J ends, which lost 2 bases and 3 bases, there was a span of 8 bases. CDR3 sequence reads: CASSYQAGYEQYF. The CDR3 bases are TGTGCCAGCAGTTACCAGGCAGGCTACGAGCAGTACTTC.